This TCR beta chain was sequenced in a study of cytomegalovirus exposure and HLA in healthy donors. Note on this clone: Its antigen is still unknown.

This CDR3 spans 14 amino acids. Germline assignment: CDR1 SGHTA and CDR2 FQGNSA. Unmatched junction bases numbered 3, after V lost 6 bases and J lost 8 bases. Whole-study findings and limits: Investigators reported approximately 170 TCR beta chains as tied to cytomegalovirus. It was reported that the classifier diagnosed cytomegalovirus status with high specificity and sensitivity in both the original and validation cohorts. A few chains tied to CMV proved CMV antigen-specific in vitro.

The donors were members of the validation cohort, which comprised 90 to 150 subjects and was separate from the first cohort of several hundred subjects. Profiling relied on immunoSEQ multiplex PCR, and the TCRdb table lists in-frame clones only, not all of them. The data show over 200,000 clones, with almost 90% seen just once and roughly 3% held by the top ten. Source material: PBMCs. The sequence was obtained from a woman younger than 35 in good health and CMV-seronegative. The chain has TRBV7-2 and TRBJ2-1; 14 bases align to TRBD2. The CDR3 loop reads CASSSGLAGDEQFF. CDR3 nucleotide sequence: TGTGCCAGCAGTTCGGGACTAGCGGGAGATGAGCAGTTCTTC.